The clone carrying this TCR beta chain occurred many times. MiXCR was run by TCRdb on the 5' RACE reads, yielding one entry per CDR3 protein. The data show about 620,000 distinct CDR3 sequences, about a sixth seen once. This sample was taken from a study of T-cell memory formation after mild COVID-19. CDR1 and CDR2 from the germline V gene are MNHEY and SMNVEV (reference sequence). The CDR3 is 14 residues long. The source of this sequence is an adult woman who had mild COVID-19 (a few samples of this study predate the infection). Cell type and time point are not known. Specimen: PBMCs or a T cell subset sorted from them (not recorded which). This chain connects TRBV27 to TRBJ1-1; D is uncertain. CDR3 DNA sequence: TGTGCGAGGGCAGGTGCCCACTCGAACACTGAAGCTTTCTTT. It yields the protein CARAGAHSNTEAFF.